A single sample gave rise to the 7 T cell receptor beta chains below, sequenced in a study of T cell repertoires in cytomegalovirus infection. For these receptors, no antigen is known. TCRdb reprocessed the reads via MiXCR and lists one record per CDR3 protein. The table includes hundreds of thousands of distinct CDR3 sequences, around 32% detected once. The sample was cultured PBMCs, taken from culture after CMV antigen stimulation. The source of these receptors is a human donor in good health (CMV status not recorded). Some clones in this sample may be carry-over from other donors' samples.

For this clonotype: It may be a read error: a sequence one base away is much more abundant. V is TRBV5-6 and J is TRBJ2-2, with TRBD2 matching 7 bases. The CDR3 is 15 amino acids. CDR1 and CDR2 from the germline V gene are SGHDT and YYEEEE. V shed 4 bases and J 3 bases; nucleotides not matched to a gene: 6. CDR3: CASSPISGYTGELFF. The CDR3 nucleotides read TGTGCCAGCAGCCCCATTAGCGGGTACACCGGGGAGCTGTTTTTT.

This clonotype was observed at least ten times. The J gene is TRBJ2-5, the V gene TRBV7-2, with D possibly matching TRBD2 (5 bases). The CDR3 extends over 18 amino acids. Germline V gene data show CDR1 as SGHTA and CDR2 as FQGNSA. The germline V and J ends were trimmed by 1 base and 1 base, with 19 bases remaining between them. CDR3 sequence: CASSLGLAASLFQETQYF. The CDR3, as DNA: TGTGCCAGCAGCTTAGGGCTGGCGGCTAGCCTATTCCAAGAGACCCAGTACTTC.

This clonotype came up a few times. The rearrangement uses TRBV20-1 and TRBJ2-3; no definite D call. The V and J ends lost 8 bases and 5 bases respectively, with 17 bases between them. Germline V gene data show CDR1 as DFQATT and CDR2 as SNEGSKA (reference sequence). This CDR3 is built from 13 residues. As DNA, the CDR3 is TGCAGTCATGGCCCCGTCGGTGGAGATACGCAGTATTTT. It translates to CSHGPVGGDTQYF.

The chain links TRBV29-1 to TRBJ1-1; TRBD1 might be the D (5 bases). Germline CDR1 SQVTM, CDR2 ANQGSEA. Trimming pared 2 bases from V and 4 bases from J, leaving 23 bases between. The CDR3 consists of 17 residues. The CDR3 loop reads CSVEKRRGTRRGTEAFF. The CDR3 DNA reads TGCAGCGTTGAAAAGAGACGGGGGACTCGGCGGGGCACTGAAGCTTTCTTT.

This chain links TRBV29-1 with TRBJ2-7; D tentatively fits TRBD1 or TRBD2 (5 bases each). CDR1 is SQVTM and CDR2 is ANQGSEA in the germline V gene. Trimming removed 7 bases from V and 3 bases from J, with 10 bases in between. The CDR3 sequence is 11 residues long. The CDR3, as DNA: TGCAGCGCCGGGACCTTCTACGAGCAGTACTTC. It is translated as CSAGTFYEQYF.

This clonotype was detected many times. The chain employs TRBV12-3 or TRBV12-4 and TRBJ1-2; 8 positions match TRBD1. This CDR3 region has 15 residues. The V gene end was trimmed by 5 bases and the J gene end by 3 bases; junction bases not matched to a gene: 8. The CDR3 DNA follows: TGTGCCAGCAGTCCTCAGACAGGGGTGGACTATGGCTACACCTTC. Its protein product is CASSPQTGVDYGYTF.

The CDR3 region has the DNA TGCAGTGCACCGGGACCGAGCGGAGTGTACTATGGCTACACCTTC. It encodes CSAPGPSGVYYGYTF. The rearrangement joins TRBV20-1 to TRBJ1-2; D may be TRBD1 (5 bases). There are 15 residues in the CDR3. Trimming shortened V by 6 bases and J by 3 bases, and 20 bases separated the two germline ends. Germline V lookup: CDR1 DFQATT, CDR2 SNEGSKA (reference sequence).